Included here is one T cell receptor beta chain sequence, with context. This record belongs to a study of blood T cell repertoires in COVID-19. On the study more broadly: The study drew acute and convalescent COVID-19 samples from the United States, Italy and Spain. PBMCs, B-cell-depleted T cells, or T cells provided the cDNA or gDNA that made up the material.

As processed by the authors: Nucleated cell counts were estimated from reference gene primer amplification. Generated by immunoSEQ multiplex PCR, the TCRdb table keeps only in-frame clones and is missing some. V, J and clone size are those of that table, while D and trimming were read from the DNA. The sample has 110,000 or so clones; around 81% are singletons. The source is a human donor in a cohort sampled during active COVID-19. Source material: peripheral blood.

For the CDR3, the DNA is TGTGCCAGCAGCTCCCCCCTAGCGGGGGGGCTGCATACCGGGGAGCTGTTTTTT. This codes for CASSSPLAGGLHTGELFF. This chain uses TRBV7-2 with TRBJ2-2, with 12 bases identical to TRBD2. CDR1 and CDR2 from the germline V gene are SGHTA and FQGNSA. The CDR3 runs 18 residues. The junction had 11 bases not matched to a gene; V was cut back by 4 bases and J by 5 bases.